This paragraph reports one T cell receptor beta chain. Antigen specificity is unknown. The CDR3 consists of 13 residues. Germline V gene sequence: CDR1 SEHNR, CDR2 FQNEAQ (reference sequence). J gave up 7 bases and V 3 bases, and 6 bases lay outside the gene matches. The data stem from a study of T cell responses to AZD1222 COVID-19 vaccine. Study-level information: Pooling covered second doses at about 4 or about 12 weeks.

Broader study findings: Spike-specific TCR breadth and depth went up after people got two AZD1222 doses. CD4 TCRs covered the whole spike, strongest at regions 160-218 and 743-854.

TCRdb's table, derived via immunoSEQ multiplex PCR, lists solely in-frame clones and lacks some. The sample lists about 140,000 clones; approximately 92% were seen once. The specimen comprised peripheral blood, sampled on day 0 of AZD1222 vaccination. This TCR came from an adult in good health. The chain employs TRBV7-9 and TRBJ2-7; TRBD2 agrees at 7 bases. Here the CDR3 DNA reads TGTGCCAGCAGCTTGGCGGGAGAACGGGAGCAGTACTTC. Translating it yields CASSLAGEREQYF.